One T cell receptor (beta chain) is described in this entry. Its antigen remains unidentified. Base quality data are lacking; no much larger clone is found one base away. The data were obtained in a study of long-term antiretroviral therapy in people with HIV (dated by TCRdb to 2021 to 2024). The study in broad terms: The earliest samples were collected approximately a decade before the 2015 WHO recommendation for immediate ART, a period when ART was typically delayed until CD4 counts fell. A total of fewer than 200 cryopreserved PBMC samples were contributed to the cohort by 30 adults with confirmed HIV infection, with samples collected serially over a mean of 6 years (range 1-12). A retrospective serial study tested whether changes in peripheral blood TRB repertoire composition and diversity were associated with ART initiation and durable HIV suppression. No cross-contamination during QIAcube processing turned up in test extractions that ran a monoclonal T-cell line alongside 33 polyclonal samples. About 35% of the 30 participants with HIV were female.

Participants were included only if at least one PBMC sample before ART initiation and at least two post-ART samples were available. Treatment was received in the United States of America by all participants with HIV. Cryopreserved samples of about 0.95-11 million PBMC were thawed and washed before DNA extraction. At the time of the earliest PBMC sample, participants with HIV were aged between roughly 23 and 60 years. Per participant, PBMC samples came from 1-4 timepoints prior to ART initiation and 2-8 timepoints following ART initiation, for a median of 7 samples. For every participant, serial HIV viral load, CD4+ T-cell count, ART history and demographic data were obtained. Genomic DNA was extracted from unsorted PBMC with a Qiagen kit on a QIAcube, with processing performed in batches of 12 samples. The cysteine opens and the phenylalanine closes a CDR3 of 15 amino acids. This entry keeps only the CDR3 DNA: 45 bases, framed from base 1. Trimming removed 4 bases from V and 8 bases from J, leaving 18 bases between the germline ends. Taken from the germline V gene (reference sequence), the CDR1 and CDR2 loops are SGHNT and YYREEE.

The immunoSEQ hsTCRB v3.0 assay was used at survey level resolution for TRB variable region sequencing. A depth of roughly 40,000-55,000 T-cell genomes per sample was targeted for TRB sequencing. Pooled TRB libraries were sequenced on an Illumina MiSeq with a v3 150-cycle kit. The authors' pipeline ran thus. Analysis of repertoires was carried out in R inside a reproducible Nextflow workflow spanning QC, data transformation and analysis. LymphoSeq2, an R package for AIRR-Seq data exploration, was used to implement custom analyses. A few samples that yielded fewer than 5000 total TRB sequences were excluded, so that around 190 HIV repertoires were analyzed. Among the 170 to 200 HIV repertoires that were kept, 59 were collected before ART initiation and roughly 130 were collected after ART initiation. Each repertoire was downsampled to 5000 TRB nucleotide sequences, and summary statistics were averaged across 100 downsampling iterations. TRB sequences were retained for analysis only if CDR3 regions of at least seven amino acids were present. Two measures captured diversity: a Shannon entropy-derived clonality score and the Gini coefficient. In the repertoire networks, any two of the top 5000 CDR3 amino acid sequences were linked whenever the two sequences differed by an edit distance of one. For TRB CDR3 amino acid sequences, antigen specificity groups and MHC restriction were predicted with GLIPH2. CDR3 amino acid sequences were matched against VDJdb and McPAS-TCR to flag known CMV, EBV, HIV or tissue antigen associations. Pre-ART, post-ART and control groups were compared with Wilcoxon signed-rank tests and Holm-Bonferroni correction. TCRdb's version of the immuneACCESS table is confined to in-frame rearrangements and falls short of the full clone set. An unresolved V gene accounts for under half of the shortfall where checked; the remainder is of unknown origin. V, J and clone size derive from that table, while D and trimming were established from the DNA sequence. Across this sample there are 30,000 to 35,000 clones, with approximately 93% seen only once. Approximately 3.7% of the sample goes to the ten largest clones.

Broader findings and caveats from the paper: Narrower CDR3 length ranges were observed in HIV repertoires than in controls, and an antigen-experienced repertoire with only a slight naive shift after ART was suggested by the network structure. Expanded TRB clones identified before ART initiation dominated the repertoire across all time points, though the dominance fluctuated and decreased in many PLHIV after ART. The samples span the years 2004 to 2017, and the ART regimens used at that time may not be as effective as current regimens. Inferences about post-ART repertoire changes are limited because no data were available on ART adherence, viral resistance or therapy changes. Unsorted PBMC were profiled instead of sorted CD4+ and CD8+ T cells because pre-ART samples had limited cell numbers. Limited PBMC availability meant only the TCR beta chain was sequenced, without alpha chain pairing. Starting ART was linked to a significant rise in TRB diversity, yet even after long-term ART the diversity remained significantly lower than in transplant donor controls.

Recombination joined TRBV5-4 with TRBJ1-4; TRBD1 is a possible D gene, resting on 6 matching bases. The sequence came from a woman in her forties or fifties with HIV. Sequenced material: unsorted PBMCs, taken about 5.1 years after starting antiretroviral therapy. The CDR3 amino acid sequence is: CASSNPRGGSEKLFF. The DNA reads TGTGCCAGCAGCAATCCCAGGGGTGGCAGCGAAAAACTGTTTTTT.